The rows below give T cell receptor beta chains drawn from one sample of a study of T cell responses to AZD1222 COVID-19 vaccine. The repertoire was sequenced with immunoSEQ multiplex PCR; TCRdb's copy has only in-frame clones and lacks some. The sample lists over 100,000 clones, 85% to 90% occurring once. The sequenced sample was peripheral blood, obtained on day 0 of AZD1222 vaccination. The receptors originated from an adult in good health. The CDR3 runs from the conserved cysteine through the conserved F or W. D genes are given only for firm matches. Size tells how often a clone was seen (once, few, many) or the class of an expanded clone, and some rows leave it out.

V	D	J	size	DNA	CDR3
TRBV7-6	NA	TRBJ1-1	NA	TGTGCCAGCAGCTTAAGTGGCGGGGTGACTGAAGCTTTCTTT	CASSLSGGVTEAFF
TRBV6-5	NA	TRBJ1-1	NA	TGTGCCAGCAGATTACAGGGCCAGCGCAAGACTGAAGCTTTCTTT	CASRLQGQRKTEAFF
TRBV27	NA	TRBJ2-7	few	TGTGCCAGCAGTTTATCGACGGACACCTACGAGCAGTACTTC	CASSLSTDTYEQYF
TRBV5-5	NA	TRBJ1-1	NA	TGTGCCAGCAGCTTGGAACCAGGTATGAACACTGAAGCTTTCTTT	CASSLEPGMNTEAFF
TRBV15	NA	TRBJ1-2	NA	TGTGCCACCAGCAGAGACAGTTTAAGACGCAGGGTACCCAGCCTGGGCTACACCTTC	CATSRDSLRRRVPSLGYTF
TRBV9	TRBD1	TRBJ1-3	NA	TGTGCCAGCAGCGGTGACAGGGCCTCTGGAAACACCATATATTTT	CASSGDRASGNTIYF
TRBV7-9	TRBD1	TRBJ1-2	once	TGTGCCAGCAGAAACCGGGACAGCTATGGCTACACCTTC	CASRNRDSYGYTF
TRBV28	NA	TRBJ2-7	NA	TGTGCCAGCAGCCCATGGGGGGGGCTAAGGTCCTACGAGCAGTACTTC	CASSPWGGLRSYEQYF
TRBV7-8	NA	TRBJ2-7	NA	TGTGCCAGCAGCTTAGTGGGCATGGAGTACAGCGTTCAGTACTTC	CASSLVGMEYSVQYF
TRBV4-3	NA	TRBJ1-5	NA	TGCGCCAGTAGCATCCACGGGGGTGGTGGCAATCAGCCCCAGCATTTT	CASSIHGGGGNQPQHF
TRBV7-9	TRBD1	TRBJ1-1	NA	TGTGCCAGCAGCTCTCGACAGGGTAGGGCGAACACTGAAGCTTTCTTT	CASSSRQGRANTEAFF
TRBV5-1	NA	TRBJ1-6	NA	TGCGCCAGCAGCCCAGACAGCTCCTATAATTCACCCCTCCACTTT	CASSPDSSYNSPLHF
TRBV4-1	NA	TRBJ2-1	NA	TGCGCCAGCAGCCCTTATCGGGGACTTCAATACAATGAGCAGTTCTTC	CASSPYRGLQYNEQFF
TRBV5-1	TRBD1	TRBJ2-5	NA	TGCGCCAGCAGCTCCCGGGACAGAACCTACAGTCAAGAGACCCAGTACTTC	CASSSRDRTYSQETQYF
TRBV19	NA	TRBJ1-5	once	TGTGCCAGTAGTAATACCAGGGCCGGGCATCAGCCCCAGCATTTT	CASSNTRAGHQPQHF
TRBV18	NA	TRBJ2-2	NA	TGTGCCAGCTCACTCCGGAACAGAAACACCGGGGAGCTGTTTTTT	CASSLRNRNTGELFF
TRBV3-1/TRBV3-2	NA	TRBJ2-7	NA	TGTGCCAGCAGCCGATGGTACGGGCGTCAAGCCTCCTACGAGCAGTACTTC	CASSRWYGRQASYEQYF
TRBV6-2/TRBV6-3	NA	TRBJ2-3	NA	TGTGCCAGCAGTTACTCGAGCGGTTACTCGACAGATACGCAGTATTTT	CASSYSSGYSTDTQYF
TRBV7-9	NA	TRBJ1-2	NA	TGTGCCAGCAGCACCGCCCTGGGGGGCGGCTACACCTTC	CASSTALGGGYTF
TRBV5-1	TRBD2	TRBJ2-5	NA	TGCGCCAGTAAAGAACCCGGGGGGACCCAGACCCAGTACTTC	CASKEPGGTQTQYF
TRBV10-3	NA	TRBJ1-2	NA	TGTGCCATTCAGGACGGATACTATGGCTACACCTTC	CAIQDGYYGYTF
TRBV5-1	NA	TRBJ1-2	NA	TGCGCCAGCAGCCTCAGGGGCGACTATGGCTACACCTTC	CASSLRGDYGYTF
TRBV6-5	TRBD1	TRBJ2-7	medium-sized	TGTGCCAGCAGTTACGGTACAGGACAGGCCTACGAGCAGTACTTC	CASSYGTGQAYEQYF
TRBV7-9	TRBD1	TRBJ1-1	NA	TGTGCCAGCAGTCAGGGGGCCGGCACTGAAGCTTTCTTT	CASSQGAGTEAFF
TRBV29-1	NA	TRBJ1-2	NA	TGCAGCGTTGAAGATCCCTGGACACTAAGCTATGGCTACACCTTC	CSVEDPWTLSYGYTF
TRBV4-1	TRBD1	TRBJ2-7	NA	TGCGCCAGCAGCCAAGATAGGGGACAGGGTTTTAACGAGCAGTACTTC	CASSQDRGQGFNEQYF
TRBV6-6	NA	TRBJ1-2	NA	TGTGCCAGCAGCCAATTCCGGGACAAAGACTTC	CASSQFRDKDF
TRBV3-1/TRBV3-2	NA	TRBJ1-3	NA	TGTGCCAGCAGCCAAGATCCTATCCTGGGGGGGAGCTCTGGAAACACCATATATTTT	CASSQDPILGGSSGNTIYF
TRBV10-1	NA	TRBJ2-4	few	TGCGCCAGCAGTGAGTCGAGGGTTGAGGGAAACATTCAGTACTTC	CASSESRVEGNIQYF
TRBV2	NA	TRBJ2-2	NA	TGTGCCAGCAGTGAAACGTCGGCCGGGGAGCTGTTTTTT	CASSETSAGELFF
TRBV19	NA	TRBJ2-7	NA	TGTGCCAGCCGGCCCGCGGATACTAGCTCCTACGAGCAGTACTTC	CASRPADTSSYEQYF
TRBV2	NA	TRBJ2-7	NA	TGTGCCAGCACCCGAATGGTCGAGCAGTACTTC	CASTRMVEQYF
TRBV19	TRBD1	TRBJ1-4	NA	TGTGCCAGTAGGGCAGGGGGTGAAAAACTGTTTTTT	CASRAGGEKLFF
TRBV29-1	TRBD1	TRBJ2-7	once	TGCAGCGCCCGGACAGGGTCCGAGCAGTACTTC	CSARTGSEQYF
TRBV6-2/TRBV6-3	NA	TRBJ1-4	NA	TGTGCCAGCAGTCAGGAGAATGAAAAACTGTTTTTT	CASSQENEKLFF
TRBV18	TRBD2	TRBJ2-1	NA	TGTGCCAGCTCACCACCGAATTCAAGGACTAGCGTTCTCAGTGAGCAGTTCTTC	CASSPPNSRTSVLSEQFF
TRBV18	NA	TRBJ2-5	once	TGTGCCAGCTCACGGACCCCTGGGGTTGAGACCCAGTACTTC	CASSRTPGVETQYF
TRBV30	TRBD1	TRBJ1-3	NA	TGTGCCTGGGCCGACAGGGCTGGAAACACCATATATTTT	CAWADRAGNTIYF
TRBV6-5	TRBD1	TRBJ2-2	NA	TGTGCCAGCCAGGGACAGGCGAACACCGGGGAGCTGTTTTTT	CASQGQANTGELFF
TRBV7-6	NA	TRBJ1-3	NA	TGTGCCAGCAGCTTAGTCCAGGGAGGTGGAAACACCATATATTTT	CASSLVQGGGNTIYF
TRBV19	TRBD1	TRBJ1-5	NA	TGTGCATCCCGGGACAGGGGGGCTCAGCCCCAGCATTTT	CASRDRGAQPQHF
TRBV7-2	TRBD2	TRBJ2-3	NA	TGTGCCAGCAGCTTAAGACTAGCGGCTAGCACAGATACGCAGTATTTT	CASSLRLAASTDTQYF
TRBV19	NA	TRBJ1-5	NA	TGTGCCAGTAGTGACCACAGGGACCATCAGCCCCAGCATTTT	CASSDHRDHQPQHF
TRBV7-9	TRBD1	TRBJ1-2	NA	TGTGCCAGCAGCATGTCGGGACAGACCTCTAACTATGGCTACACCTTC	CASSMSGQTSNYGYTF
TRBV7-2	TRBD2	TRBJ2-1	NA	TGTGCCAGCAGCTTAAGGGGACTAGCGGGGGGGCAGGCCTACAATGAGCAGTTCTTC	CASSLRGLAGGQAYNEQFF
TRBV7-2	TRBD2	TRBJ2-3	NA	TGTGCCAGCAGCTTATGGGCGGGGGGGACGACAGATACGCAGTATTTT	CASSLWAGGTTDTQYF
TRBV7-7	NA	TRBJ1-3	NA	TGTGCTAGCAGCTCCGACAACTCTGGAAACACCATATATTTT	CASSSDNSGNTIYF
TRBV6-5	NA	TRBJ1-2	NA	TGTGCCATGACGCAGGGGAATGGCTACACCTTC	CAMTQGNGYTF
TRBV5-3	NA	TRBJ1-1	NA	TGTGCCAGGACCCGCCCTTGGGGACATTTGAACACTGAAGCTTTCTTT	CARTRPWGHLNTEAFF
TRBV7-2	NA	TRBJ1-2	NA	TGTGCCAGCAGCTTAATAGGACCCGCTGGCTACACCTTC	CASSLIGPAGYTF
TRBV2	NA	TRBJ1-1	once	TGTGCCAGCAGTGCAAGGGGGGACACTGAAGCTTTCTTT	CASSARGDTEAFF